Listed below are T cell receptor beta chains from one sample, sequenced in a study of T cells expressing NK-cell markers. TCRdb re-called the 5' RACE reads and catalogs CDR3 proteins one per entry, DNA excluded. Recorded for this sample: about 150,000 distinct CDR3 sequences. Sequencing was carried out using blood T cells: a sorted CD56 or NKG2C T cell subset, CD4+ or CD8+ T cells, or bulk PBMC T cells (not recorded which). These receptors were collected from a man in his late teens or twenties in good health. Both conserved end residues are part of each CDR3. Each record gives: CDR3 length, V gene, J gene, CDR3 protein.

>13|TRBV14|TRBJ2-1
CASSQGVANEQFF
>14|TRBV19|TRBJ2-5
CASSGTSTAAAQYF
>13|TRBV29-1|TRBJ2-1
CSGVAGVYNEQFF
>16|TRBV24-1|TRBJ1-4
CATSGPSGQGNEKLFF
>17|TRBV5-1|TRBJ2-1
CASSWKTSGNAYNEQFF
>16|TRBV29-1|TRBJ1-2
CSVVGGGREANYGYTF
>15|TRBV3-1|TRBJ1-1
CASSPRESLATEAFF
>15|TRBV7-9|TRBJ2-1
CASSLGYGSRNEQFF
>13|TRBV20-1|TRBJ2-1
CSAKPRAYNEQFF
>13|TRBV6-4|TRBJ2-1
CASSDVPNNEQFF
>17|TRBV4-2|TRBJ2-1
CASSQDSSGRGSGEQFF
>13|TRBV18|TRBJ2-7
CASSPRTGYEQYF
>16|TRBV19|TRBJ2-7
CATQSAGPEFSYEQYF
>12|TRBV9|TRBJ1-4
CASSVYGEKLFF
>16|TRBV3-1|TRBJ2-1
CASSQIAGPPRGEQFF
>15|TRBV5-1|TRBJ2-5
CASSRTSGYQETQYF
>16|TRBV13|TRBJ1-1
CASRERGSDETTEAFF
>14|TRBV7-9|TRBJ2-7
CASSFLWSAYEQYF
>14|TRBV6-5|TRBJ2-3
CASSYGAGGDTQYF
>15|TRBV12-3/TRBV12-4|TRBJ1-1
CASSAPHLQNTEAFF
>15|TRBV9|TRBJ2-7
CASSVGRDYGYEQYF
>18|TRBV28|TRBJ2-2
CASSSFRGQLLGTGELFF
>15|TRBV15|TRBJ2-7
CATSRGRGQGSEQYF
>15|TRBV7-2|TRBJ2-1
CASSSGQGRYNEQFF